The source of this T cell receptor beta chain is a study of shared clonotypes between healthy human individuals. Researchers partitioned CD4+ cells into CD45RA+ naive and CD45RA-negative memory subsets. The study, taken as a whole, reports: Donors were few, which limited the genetic and exposure-history diversity represented. Incompleteness in sorted-subset sequencing, despite large depth, was shown by rarefaction.

A remark on this clone: Its specificity is unknown.

The CDR3 runs to 13 residues. V dropped 4 bases and J dropped 12; count of bases not matched to a gene: 3. Germline CDR1 reads WNHNN; CDR2 reads SYGVQD (reference sequence). As originally analysed: Filtering differed because ImmunoSEQ produced junction-only sequences that carried no quality scores. The data were produced by immunoSEQ multiplex PCR, yet TCRdb's version contains in-frame clones alone and is incomplete. V and J calls and clone size are those listed in that table; D and trimming were worked out from the DNA. Among roughly 2 million clones listed, more than 90% were seen once. The sample consisted of naive CD4+ T cells sorted from blood. This sample's subset: CD45RA+ positively selected. This sequence was found in a man aged 18 to 29 in good health. The chain combines TRBV10-1 with TRBJ2-1, with TRBD2 identical over 13 bases. In nucleotides, the CDR3 is TGCGCCAGCAGTGGATGGACTAGCGGGAGGCAGTTCTTC. Its protein is CASSGWTSGRQFF.